The 10 T cell receptor beta chains in this list originate from one sample, sequenced in a study of T cell responses to AZD1222 COVID-19 vaccine. Generated by immunoSEQ multiplex PCR, the TCRdb table keeps only in-frame clones and is missing some. Of some 74,000 clones in the sample, 65% to 85% were seen once. This material consisted of peripheral blood, taken on day 0 of AZD1222 vaccination. The receptors derive from an adult in good health.

This chain connects TRBV19 to TRBJ1-5; the match to TRBD1 covers 9 bases. V dropped 7 bases and J dropped 7; count of bases not matched to a gene: 5. CDR1 and CDR2 from the germline V gene are LNHDA and SQIVND (reference sequence). This CDR3 is built from 13 residues. CDR3 nucleotides: TGTGCCAGTACGGGACAGGGTCACCAGCCCCAGCATTTT. Translated: CASTGQGHQPQHF. The variable domain in full, with the rest retrieved from reference TRBV19 and TRBJ1-5, is DGGITQSPKYLFRKEGQNVTLSCEQNLNHDAMYWYRQDPGQGLRLIYYSQIVNDFQKGDIAEGYSVSREKKESFPLTVTSAQKNPTAFYLCASTGQGHQPQHFGDGTRLSIL.

This clone has only a few counts. The V call is TRBV13, the J call TRBJ2-1; 7 bases agree with TRBD2. In germline, CDR1 is PRHDT, CDR2 FYEKMQ (reference sequence). The CDR3 is 15 residues long. J lost 0 bases, V lost 5 bases, and 4 bases had no gene match. CDR3 sequence (DNA): TGTGCCAGCAGCCCCGGACTAGACTCCTACAATGAGCAGTTCTTC. Its translation: CASSPGLDSYNEQFF.

This rearrangement joins TRBV6-1 to TRBJ1-5; D unclear. Germline lookup yields CDR1 MNHNS and CDR2 SASEGT. This CDR3 comprises 14 residues. V lost 3 bases and J 0 bases, leaving 6 bases between the germline ends. In nucleotides, the CDR3 is TGTGCCAGCAGTGACCGGATTAGCAATCAGCCCCAGCATTTT. Translated, it gives CASSDRISNQPQHF.

CDR3 protein: CASSPRTGEAKNIQYF. The CDR3 DNA sequence: TGTGCCAGCAGTCCTCGGACAGGGGAGGCCAAAAACATTCAGTACTTC. The rearrangement joins TRBV28 to TRBJ2-4, with 9 bases fitting TRBD1. The CDR3 sequence is 16 residues long. Germline V gene sequence: CDR1 MDHEN, CDR2 SYDVKM. The trim removed 5 bases at V and 1 base at J, leaving 6 bases unmatched.

Within the sample, this clone is medium-sized. This chain connects TRBV7-9 to TRBJ2-1; D gene unclear. The CDR3 spans 14 residues. CDR1 and CDR2 (germline): SEHNR, FQNEAQ (reference sequence). V was shortened by 4 bases and J by 6 bases, with 13 bases between the two germline ends. The CDR3 nucleotides are TGTGCCAGCAGCTCGTCTGTCACGGGCAATGAGCAGTTCTTC. Its translation is CASSSSVTGNEQFF.

This chain joins TRBV2 and TRBJ1-2; no definite D call. This CDR3 contains 12 residues. Deletions cut 6 bases from V and 4 bases from J, with 9 bases between. CDR1 and CDR2 (germline): SNHLY, FYNNEI. CDR3 bases: TGTGCCAGCAGAGGTCCGTTCTATGGCTACACCTTC. It yields the protein CASRGPFYGYTF.

The V and J genes are TRBV25-1 and TRBJ2-2; the D gene is possibly TRBD2 (6 bases). Germline V gene lookup returns CDR1 MGHDK and CDR2 SYGVNS. Trimming took 2 bases from V and 8 from J, leaving 12 bases between them. The CDR3 loop spans 14 amino acids. The CDR3 sequence: CASSEDGGTGELFF. Here the CDR3 DNA reads TGTGCCAGCAGTGAAGATGGCGGGACGGGGGAGCTGTTTTTT. The entire variable domain, with the rest obtained from reference TRBV25-1 and TRBJ2-2, is as follows: EADIYQTPRYLVIGTGKKITLECSQTMGHDKMYWYQQDPGMELHLIHYSYGVNSTEKGDLSSESTVSRIRTEHFPLTLESARPSHTSQYLCASSEDGGTGELFFGEGSRLTVL.

The chain couples TRBV13 to TRBJ2-5, with 8 bases lining up with TRBD2. This CDR3 has 15 amino acids. CDR1 is PRHDT and CDR2 is FYEKMQ in the germline V gene (reference sequence). The ends lost 6 bases at V and 0 bases at J; junction bases unmatched: 6. The CDR3 DNA sequence: TGTGCCAGCAGGTTTCGGGGGGGATACCAAGAGACCCAGTACTTC. Translating gives CASRFRGGYQETQYF.

This clone was seen just once. The V and J genes are TRBV13 and TRBJ2-3, with D possibly TRBD2 on 6 matching bases. Germline values: CDR1 PRHDT, CDR2 FYEKMQ (reference sequence). The germline V and J ends were trimmed by 6 bases and 6 bases, with 16 bases remaining between them. CDR3 length equals 14 residues. The CDR3 DNA follows: TGTGCCAGCAGTCTAGGGAGGAGTGCCGATACGCAGTATTTT. Its translation: CASSLGRSADTQYF.

The genes are TRBV29-1 and TRBJ2-1, with TRBD1 matching over 9 bases. CDR1 SQVTM and CDR2 ANQGSEA come from the germline V gene. The CDR3 consists of 13 residues. The V gene end was trimmed by 7 bases and the J gene end by 6 bases; junction bases not matched to a gene: 7. DNA of the CDR3: TGCAGCGACCGGACAGGGGACCTCAATGAGCAGTTCTTC. Its translation is CSDRTGDLNEQFF.